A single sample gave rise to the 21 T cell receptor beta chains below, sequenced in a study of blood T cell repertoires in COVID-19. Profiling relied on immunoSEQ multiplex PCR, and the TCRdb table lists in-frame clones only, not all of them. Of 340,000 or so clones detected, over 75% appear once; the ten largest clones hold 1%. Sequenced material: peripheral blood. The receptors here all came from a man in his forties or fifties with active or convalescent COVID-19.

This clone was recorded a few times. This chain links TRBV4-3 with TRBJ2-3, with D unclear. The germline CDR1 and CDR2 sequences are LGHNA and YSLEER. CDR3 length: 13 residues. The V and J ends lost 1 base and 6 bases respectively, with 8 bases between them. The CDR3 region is CASSQGAWDTQYF. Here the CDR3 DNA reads TGCGCCAGCAGCCAAGGGGCGTGGGATACGCAGTATTTT.

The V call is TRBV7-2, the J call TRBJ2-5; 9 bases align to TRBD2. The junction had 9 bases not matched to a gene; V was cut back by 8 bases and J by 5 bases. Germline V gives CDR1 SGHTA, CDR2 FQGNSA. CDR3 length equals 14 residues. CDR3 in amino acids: CASSRRGGTETQYF. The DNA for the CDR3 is TGTGCCAGCTCTAGGCGGGGGGGCACGGAGACCCAGTACTTC.

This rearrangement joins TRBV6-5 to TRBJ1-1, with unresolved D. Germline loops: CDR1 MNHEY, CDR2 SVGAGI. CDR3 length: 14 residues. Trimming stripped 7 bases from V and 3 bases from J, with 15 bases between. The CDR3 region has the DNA TGTGCCAGCACACTGCTCCTGGTGGACACTGAAGCTTTCTTT. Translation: CASTLLLVDTEAFF.

As DNA, the CDR3 is TGTGCCAGCAGCTATTGGACAGGGGAGAGTTCACCCCTCCACTTT. It encodes CASSYWTGESSPLHF. V usage is TRBV3-1 (or the pseudogene TRBV3-2) and J usage is TRBJ1-6; 9 bases are a match to TRBD1. Germline CDR1 reads LGHDT; CDR2 reads YNNKEL (reference sequence). The CDR3 is made up of 15 amino acids. V was pared by 5 bases and J by 9 bases, with 8 bases of the junction left unmatched.

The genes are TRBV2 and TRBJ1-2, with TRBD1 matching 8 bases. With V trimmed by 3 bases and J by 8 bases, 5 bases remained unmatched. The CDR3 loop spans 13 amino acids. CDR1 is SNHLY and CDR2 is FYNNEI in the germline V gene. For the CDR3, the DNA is TGTGCCAGCAGTGATCAGGGGGCAACGGGCTACACCTTC. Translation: CASSDQGATGYTF.

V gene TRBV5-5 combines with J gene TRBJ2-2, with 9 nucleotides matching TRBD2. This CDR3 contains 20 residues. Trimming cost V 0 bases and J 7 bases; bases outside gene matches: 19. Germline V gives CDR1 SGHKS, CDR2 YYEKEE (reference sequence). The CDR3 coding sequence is TGTGCCAGCAGCTTGGAGGGACAGCGTCGAATTAGCGGGAGAATCGGGGAGCTGTTTTTT. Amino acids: CASSLEGQRRISGRIGELFF.

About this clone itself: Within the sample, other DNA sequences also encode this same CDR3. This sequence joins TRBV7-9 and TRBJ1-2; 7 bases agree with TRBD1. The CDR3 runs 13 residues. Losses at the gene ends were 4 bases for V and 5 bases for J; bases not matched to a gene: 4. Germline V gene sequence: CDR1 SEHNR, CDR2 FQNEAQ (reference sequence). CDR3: CASSSDRAYGYTF. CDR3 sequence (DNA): TGTGCCAGCAGCTCTGACAGGGCTTATGGCTACACCTTC.

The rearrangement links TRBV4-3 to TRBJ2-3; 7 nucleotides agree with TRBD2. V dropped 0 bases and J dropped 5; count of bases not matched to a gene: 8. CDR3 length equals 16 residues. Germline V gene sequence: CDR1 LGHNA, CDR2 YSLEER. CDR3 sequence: CASSQEGGRFGDTQYF. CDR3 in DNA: TGCGCCAGCAGCCAAGAGGGGGGGAGGTTTGGAGATACGCAGTATTTT.

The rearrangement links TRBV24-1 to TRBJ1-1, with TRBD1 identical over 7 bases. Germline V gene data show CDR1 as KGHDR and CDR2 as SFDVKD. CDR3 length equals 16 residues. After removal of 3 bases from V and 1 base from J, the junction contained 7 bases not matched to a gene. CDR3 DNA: TGTGCCACCAGTGATAGGGGGCAGGGCCCGAACACTGAAGCTTTCTTT. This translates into CATSDRGQGPNTEAFF.

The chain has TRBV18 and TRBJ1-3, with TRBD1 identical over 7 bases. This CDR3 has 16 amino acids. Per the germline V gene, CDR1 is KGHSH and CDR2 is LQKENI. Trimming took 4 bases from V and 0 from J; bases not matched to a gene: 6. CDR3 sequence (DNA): TGTGCCAGCTCACGCGCGACAGGGAGCTCTGGAAACACCATATATTTT. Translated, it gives CASSRATGSSGNTIYF.

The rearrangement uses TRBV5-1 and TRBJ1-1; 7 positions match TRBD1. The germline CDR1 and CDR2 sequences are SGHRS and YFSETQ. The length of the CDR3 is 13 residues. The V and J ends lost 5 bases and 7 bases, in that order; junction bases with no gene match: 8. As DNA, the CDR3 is TGCGCCAGCAGATGGGGGACAGCTAGTGAAGCTTTCTTT. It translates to CASRWGTASEAFF.

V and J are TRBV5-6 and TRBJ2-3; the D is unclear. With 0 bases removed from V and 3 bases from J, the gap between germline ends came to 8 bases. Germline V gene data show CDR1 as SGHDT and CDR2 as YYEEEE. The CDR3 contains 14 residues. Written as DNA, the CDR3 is TGTGCCAGCAGCTTGGGTTCAACTACAGATACGCAGTATTTT. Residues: CASSLGSTTDTQYF.

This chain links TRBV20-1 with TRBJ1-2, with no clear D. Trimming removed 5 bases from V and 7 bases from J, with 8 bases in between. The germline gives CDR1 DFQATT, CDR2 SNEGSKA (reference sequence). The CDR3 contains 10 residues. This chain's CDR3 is CSAFYSGYTF. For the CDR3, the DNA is TGCAGTGCTTTCTACAGTGGCTACACCTTC.

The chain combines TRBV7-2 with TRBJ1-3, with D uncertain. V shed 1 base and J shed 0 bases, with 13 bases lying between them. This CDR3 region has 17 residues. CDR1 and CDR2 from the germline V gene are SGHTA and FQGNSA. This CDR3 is CASSLGGSGSSGNTIYF. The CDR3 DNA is TGTGCCAGCAGCTTAGGTGGATCAGGAAGCTCTGGAAACACCATATATTTT.

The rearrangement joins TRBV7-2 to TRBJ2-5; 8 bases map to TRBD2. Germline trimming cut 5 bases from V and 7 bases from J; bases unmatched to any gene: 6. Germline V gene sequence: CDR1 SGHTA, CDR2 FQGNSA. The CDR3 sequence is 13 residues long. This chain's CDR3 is CASSPGLAATQYF. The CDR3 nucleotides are TGTGCCAGCAGCCCAGGACTAGCAGCGACCCAGTACTTC.

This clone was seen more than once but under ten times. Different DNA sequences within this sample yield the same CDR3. Written as DNA, the CDR3 is TGTGCCAGCAGCTTGGATAGGGGGCTTAGTAATCAGCCCCAGCATTTT. It specifies CASSLDRGLSNQPQHF. The chain uses TRBV5-6 and TRBJ1-5, with 7 bases identical to TRBD1. Germline V gene data show CDR1 as SGHDT and CDR2 as YYEEEE. This CDR3 is 16 amino acids long. Trimming at V came to 0 bases and at J to 4 bases, leaving 7 bases not matched to a gene.

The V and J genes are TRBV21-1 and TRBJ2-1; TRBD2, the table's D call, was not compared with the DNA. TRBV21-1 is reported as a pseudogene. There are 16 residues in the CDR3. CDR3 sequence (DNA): TGTGCCAGCAGCATCCCTCTAGCGGGAGTGGACAATGAGCAGTTCTTC. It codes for CASSIPLAGVDNEQFF.

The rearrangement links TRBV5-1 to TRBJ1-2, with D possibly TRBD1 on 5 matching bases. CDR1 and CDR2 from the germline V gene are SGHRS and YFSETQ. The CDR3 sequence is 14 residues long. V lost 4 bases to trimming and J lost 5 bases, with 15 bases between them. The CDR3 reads CASSAGGAEYGYTF. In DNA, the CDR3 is TGCGCCAGCAGCGCCGGGGGAGCGGAGTATGGCTACACCTTC.

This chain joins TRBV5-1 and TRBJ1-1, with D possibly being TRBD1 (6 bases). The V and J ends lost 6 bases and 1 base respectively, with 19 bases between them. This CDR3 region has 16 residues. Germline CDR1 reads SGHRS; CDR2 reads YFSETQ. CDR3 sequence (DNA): TGCGCCAGCAACCCCACAGCTCAACAGGGGAACACTGAAGCTTTCTTT. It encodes CASNPTAQQGNTEAFF.

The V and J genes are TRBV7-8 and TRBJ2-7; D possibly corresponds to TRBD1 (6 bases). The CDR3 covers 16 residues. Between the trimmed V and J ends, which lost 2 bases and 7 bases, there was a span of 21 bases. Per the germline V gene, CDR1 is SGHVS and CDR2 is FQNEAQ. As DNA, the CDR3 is TGTGCCAGCAGCTTAAATCTGGGGACATATGGCGAGGAGCAGTACTTC. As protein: CASSLNLGTYGEEQYF.

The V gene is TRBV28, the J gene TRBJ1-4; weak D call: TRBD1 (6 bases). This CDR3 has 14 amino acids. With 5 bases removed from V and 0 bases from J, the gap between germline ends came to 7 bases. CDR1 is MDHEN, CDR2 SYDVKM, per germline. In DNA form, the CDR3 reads TGTGCCAGCAGTCCAGGGGCAACTAATGAAAAACTGTTTTTT. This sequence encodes CASSPGATNEKLFF.